Following are 21 T cell receptor beta chains from one sample sequenced in a study of cytomegalovirus exposure and HLA in healthy donors. Sequencing was performed with immunoSEQ multiplex PCR; in TCRdb, only in-frame clones are kept and a portion is missing. The sample holds roughly 330,000 clones, roughly nine tenths seen once. Sequences were obtained from PBMCs. Every receptor here comes from a woman aged 25 to 39 in good health and CMV-seropositive.

The chain couples TRBV5-4 to TRBJ2-2; D is ambiguous. This CDR3 contains 12 residues. The V gene lost 1 base and the J gene lost 6 bases, with 4 bases spanning the gap. The germline CDR1 and CDR2 sequences are SGHNT and YYREEE (reference sequence). CDR3 coding DNA: TGTGCCAGCAGCTTGTATTCCGGGGAGCTGTTTTTT. This sequence encodes CASSLYSGELFF.

The chain couples TRBV9 to TRBJ2-7; TRBD2 is a possible D gene (5 bases). Deletions cut 5 bases from V and 1 base from J, with 13 bases between. Germline V gene data show CDR1 as SGDLS and CDR2 as YYNGEE. The CDR3 sequence is 14 residues long. The CDR3 protein is CASSGERNSYEQYF. The CDR3, as DNA: TGTGCCAGCAGTGGGGAGCGGAATTCCTACGAGCAGTACTTC.

J is TRBJ1-2 and V is TRBV15, with D possibly TRBD1 on 5 matching bases. The V gene's germline CDR1 is LNHNV and CDR2 YYDKDF (reference sequence). The ends were cut back, 2 bases at V and 5 bases at J, with 15 bases in the middle. The CDR3 extends over 15 amino acids. The CDR3 reads CATSRSGRYLYGYTF. The CDR3 coding sequence is TGTGCCACCAGCAGATCGGGACGCTACCTATATGGCTACACCTTC.

V is TRBV6-5 and J is TRBJ1-2; 7 nucleotides agree with TRBD1. The CDR3 covers 13 residues. J lost 6 bases, V lost 5 bases, and 6 bases had no gene match. Germline V gives CDR1 MNHEY, CDR2 SVGAGI. CDR3 nucleotide sequence: TGTGCCAGCAGTCTAGACAGGGTCGATGGCTACACCTTC. This encodes CASSLDRVDGYTF.

This clone appeared a few times. This rearrangement joins TRBV9 to TRBJ1-5; D uncertain. Deletions cut 0 bases from V and 11 bases from J, with 12 bases between. In germline, CDR1 is SGDLS, CDR2 YYNGEE. The length of the CDR3 is 13 residues. CDR3 in amino acids: CASSVDLEAAQHF. CDR3 DNA sequence: TGTGCCAGCAGCGTAGACTTGGAGGCGGCCCAGCATTTT. Variable domain in full (rest from reference TRBV9 and TRBJ1-5): DSGVTQTPKHLITATGQRVTLRCSPRSGDLSVYWYQQSLDQGLQFLIQYYNGEERAKGNILERFSAQQFPDLHSELNLSSLELGDSALYFCASSVDLEAAQHFGDGTRLSIL.

This sequence joins TRBV15 and TRBJ2-7; D is tentatively TRBD1 or TRBD2 (5 bases each). Germline CDR1 reads LNHNV; CDR2 reads YYDKDF (reference sequence). The CDR3 length is 14 residues. Trimming shortened V by 4 bases and J by 4 bases, and 14 bases separated the two germline ends. Here the CDR3 reads CATSTQGARYEQYF. Written as DNA, the CDR3 is TGTGCCACCAGCACCCAGGGAGCTAGATACGAGCAGTACTTC.

The sample holds one count of this clone. The rearrangement joins TRBV5-6 to TRBJ1-6; D is undetermined. The CDR3 loop spans 18 amino acids. The ends were cut back, 4 bases at V and 5 bases at J, with 22 bases in the middle. Per germline, CDR1 SGHDT and CDR2 YYEEEE. CDR3 nucleotides: TGTGCCAGCAGCCCATATTTCCTACGGCAGAGAGATAATTCACCCCTCCACTTT. Translated: CASSPYFLRQRDNSPLHF.

V gene TRBV19 combines with J gene TRBJ1-1; no definite D call. V was cut by 7 bases and J by 3 bases, with 12 bases left in between. Germline CDR1 reads LNHDA; CDR2 reads SQIVND (reference sequence). The CDR3 spans 13 residues. The CDR3 here is CASKAGGYTEAFF. Written as DNA, the CDR3 is TGTGCCAGTAAAGCTGGCGGGTACACTGAAGCTTTCTTT.

The rearrangement uses TRBV30 and TRBJ1-6; D unresolved. V lost 3 bases to trimming and J lost 4 bases, with 16 bases between them. This CDR3 region has 16 residues. Germline CDR1 GTSNPN, CDR2 SVGIG (reference sequence). The CDR3 coding sequence is TGTGCCTGGAGGTCGGCAGGCGTCATGTATAATTCACCCCTCCACTTT. Its protein is CAWRSAGVMYNSPLHF.

CDR3 residues: CASSSYTDTQYF. The CDR3 bases are TGCGCCAGCAGCTCTTACACAGATACGCAGTATTTT. The chain is built from TRBV5-1 and TRBJ2-3; D is ambiguous. The CDR3 loop spans 12 amino acids. CDR1 SGHRS and CDR2 YFSETQ come from the germline V gene. Trimming left V 3 bases short and J 2 bases short, with 4 bases between.

V and J are TRBV18 and TRBJ2-7, with 9 positions matching TRBD2. Germline V lookup: CDR1 KGHSH, CDR2 LQKENI. V gave up 6 bases and J gave up 7 bases; unmatched junction bases: 13. The CDR3 has 15 residues. In nucleotides, the CDR3 is TGTGCCAGCTCTTCCAAGGGACTAGCTGCGGGGGAGCAGTACTTC. The encoded protein is CASSSKGLAAGEQYF.

The V call is TRBV29-1, the J call TRBJ2-7, with 10 bases that match TRBD1. CDR3 length: 17 residues. CDR1 and CDR2 from the germline V gene are SQVTM and ANQGSEA. J lost 6 bases, V lost 6 bases, and 20 bases had no gene match. DNA of the CDR3: TGCAGCGTCTCCCGGGGGGACAGGGGCGGCGTAATGGGCGAGCAGTACTTC. Its protein is CSVSRGDRGGVMGEQYF.

V usage is TRBV5-4 and J usage is TRBJ1-4, with D possibly TRBD1 on 6 matching bases. From germline, CDR1 is SGHNT and CDR2 YYREEE (reference sequence). V was trimmed by 2 bases and J by 7 bases, leaving 15 bases between them. The CDR3 totals 15 residues. CDR3 amino acids: CASSLSDRRSEKLFF. The CDR3, as DNA: TGTGCCAGCAGCTTATCGGACAGAAGAAGTGAAAAACTGTTTTTT. Based on the CDR3 plus reference TRBV5-4 and TRBJ1-4, the full variable domain is ETGVTQSPTHLIKTRGQQVTLRCSSQSGHNTVSWYQQALGQGPQFIFQYYREEENGRGNFPPRFSGLQFPNYSSELNVNALELDDSALYLCASSLSDRRSEKLFFGSGTQLSVL.

The chain combines TRBV4-3 with TRBJ1-4; TRBD1 is a possible D gene (5 bases). CDR1 LGHNA and CDR2 YSLEER come from the germline V gene. The CDR3 is made up of 17 amino acids. Trimming took 1 base from V and 2 from J, leaving 14 bases between them. The CDR3 nucleotides are TGCGCCAGCAGCCAAGGTCGGGCAGGGATTACTAATGAAAAACTGTTTTTT. The encoded protein is CASSQGRAGITNEKLFF.

The CDR3 protein is CASSPTGTGIPYEQYF. CDR3 nucleotides: TGTGCCAGCAGCCCGACAGGGACAGGGATTCCATACGAGCAGTACTTC. The V and J genes are TRBV9 and TRBJ2-7, with TRBD1 matching over 9 bases. The CDR3 loop spans 16 amino acids. From germline, CDR1 is SGDLS and CDR2 YYNGEE. With V trimmed by 4 bases and J by 4 bases, 12 bases remained unmatched.

The genes are TRBV25-1 and TRBJ2-4; D uncertain. Trimming took 0 bases from V and 0 from J, leaving 12 bases between them. The CDR3 loop spans 17 amino acids. Germline V gene lookup returns CDR1 MGHDK and CDR2 SYGVNS. This CDR3 is CASSEYEERGAKNIQYF. CDR3 coding DNA: TGTGCCAGCAGTGAATATGAGGAGCGAGGAGCCAAAAACATTCAGTACTTC. The full variable domain, its missing parts supplied by reference TRBV25-1 and TRBJ2-4, is EADIYQTPRYLVIGTGKKITLECSQTMGHDKMYWYQQDPGMELHLIHYSYGVNSTEKGDLSSESTVSRIRTEHFPLTLESARPSHTSQYLCASSEYEERGAKNIQYFGAGTRLSVL.

The chain has TRBV11-2 and TRBJ2-1; D remains ambiguous. V lost 1 base and J 8 bases, leaving 3 bases between the germline ends. The CDR3 is 11 amino acids. Looked up from germline, CDR1 is SGHAT and CDR2 is FQNNGV. CDR3 sequence: CASSLVYEQFF. The CDR3 nucleotides read TGTGCCAGCAGCTTAGTATATGAGCAGTTCTTC.

This sequence joins TRBV9 and TRBJ1-2, with D possibly TRBD1 on 5 matching bases. V gave up 0 bases and J gave up 6 bases, with 12 bases separating them. The CDR3 has 14 residues. Looked up from germline, CDR1 is SGDLS and CDR2 is YYNGEE. This CDR3 is CASSVEGRGDGYTF. The CDR3 DNA reads TGTGCCAGCAGCGTAGAGGGTAGGGGCGATGGCTACACCTTC.

The CDR3 nucleotides read TGCGCCAGCAGCCAAGAAATGGGACCGGTGAACACTGAAGCTTTCTTT. Its protein product is CASSQEMGPVNTEAFF. This sequence joins TRBV4-3 and TRBJ1-1, with a possible D match to TRBD1 (5 bases). Germline V gene sequence: CDR1 LGHNA, CDR2 YSLEER. The length of the CDR3 is 16 residues. Trimming took off 0 bases at V and 0 bases at J, with 11 bases between the two ends.

The gene calls are TRBV9 and TRBJ2-2; no clear D gene. The germline CDR1 and CDR2 sequences are SGDLS and YYNGEE. The length of the CDR3 is 12 residues. Trimming removed 3 bases from V and 10 bases from J, with 10 bases in between. The CDR3, as DNA: TGTGCCAGCAGCGGAAGGGTCGAGGAGCTGTTTTTT. Translating gives CASSGRVEELFF. Together with reference TRBV9 and TRBJ2-2, the CDR3 gives the full variable domain: DSGVTQTPKHLITATGQRVTLRCSPRSGDLSVYWYQQSLDQGLQFLIQYYNGEERAKGNILERFSAQQFPDLHSELNLSSLELGDSALYFCASSGRVEELFFGEGSRLTVL.

V and J are TRBV28 and TRBJ2-1; no firm D call. The germline V gene encodes CDR1 MDHEN and CDR2 SYDVKM. The CDR3 is made up of 13 amino acids. Deletions cut 6 bases from V and 5 bases from J, with 11 bases between. CDR3 DNA: TGTGCCAGCAGAAACCTAGGCAACAATGAGCAGTTCTTC. Translation: CASRNLGNNEQFF.